The T cell receptor (beta chain) under discussion was sequenced for a study of T-cell memory formation after mild COVID-19. The TCR alpha and TCR beta cDNA libraries, bearing sample barcodes and UMIs, were generated by 5'RACE using constant-segment primers. Using its own MiXCR run on the 5' RACE reads, TCRdb lists one record per CDR3 protein. The sample contains about 270,000 distinct CDR3 sequences, over 15% of which appear only once. Ten or more counts support this clonotype. Its antigen is unidentified. Germline V gives CDR1 SNHLY, CDR2 FYNNEI. The CDR3 covers 15 residues. V shed 7 bases, J shed 3 bases, and the junction held 5 bases outside the gene matches. Regarding the study as a whole: Several responding clones turned up in pre-infection memory, indicating that cross-reactive memory may have taken part. Clones shrinking from day 15 to 85 showed even CD4/CD8 mixes; later expanders tilted CD4+. Clones that contracted clustered mainly in CM and EM if CD4+ and in EMRA if CD8+.

The sequence derives from a man in his late teens or twenties who had mild COVID-19 (a few samples of this study predate the infection). Cell type and time point are not known. The rearrangement uses TRBV2 and TRBJ2-1; 11 nucleotides agree with TRBD2. Sequencing was carried out using PBMCs or a T cell subset sorted from them (not recorded which). The CDR3 DNA sequence: TGTGCCAGCAAGTCGACTAGCGGGGACTACAATGAGCAGTTCTTC. The encoded protein is CASKSTSGDYNEQFF.